Presented here are 23 T cell receptor beta chains from one specimen sequenced in a study of blood T cell repertoires in COVID-19. TCRdb keeps only in-frame clones here, not all; method: immunoSEQ multiplex PCR. The data show under 250,000 clones, about 83% seen once. The specimen sequenced was peripheral blood. The source of these receptors is a man aged 40-49 years with active or convalescent COVID-19.

V gene TRBV4-2 combines with J gene TRBJ2-6; 9 bases fit TRBD2. The trim removed 0 bases at V and 2 bases at J, leaving 8 bases unmatched. CDR1 is LGHNA, CDR2 YNFKEQ, per germline. This CDR3 contains 19 residues. As DNA, the CDR3 is TGTGCCAGCAGCCAAGATAGTCGCGGGGGGGCCGCTGGGGCCAACGTCCTGACTTTC. Its translation: CASSQDSRGGAAGANVLTF.

V and J are TRBV10-2 and TRBJ2-1; 8 bases agree with TRBD2. The CDR3 has 14 amino acids. Trimming took 3 bases from V and 5 from J; bases not matched to a gene: 3. From germline, CDR1 is WSHSY and CDR2 SAAADI. The CDR3 loop is CASSDARGDNEQFF. The CDR3, as DNA: TGCGCCAGCAGTGACGCGCGGGGGGACAATGAGCAGTTCTTC.

J is TRBJ1-2 and V is TRBV3-1 (or the pseudogene TRBV3-2), with unresolved D. The germline V gene has CDR1 LGHDT and CDR2 YNNKEL (reference sequence). The CDR3 extends over 12 amino acids. Deletions cut 1 base from V and 5 bases from J, with 5 bases between. In DNA form, the CDR3 reads TGTGCCAGCAGCCAAGCGTTTTATGGCTACACCTTC. Amino acids: CASSQAFYGYTF.

With respect to this clone: Other DNA variants within this sample encode the same CDR3. The CDR3 protein is CAWSVGSSYNSPLHF. The DNA for the CDR3 is TGTGCCTGGAGTGTCGGTAGCTCCTATAATTCACCCCTCCACTTT. The V call is TRBV30, the J call TRBJ1-6, with unresolved D. This CDR3 contains 15 residues. The V and J ends lost 0 bases and 0 bases respectively, with 6 bases between them. Looked up from germline, CDR1 is GTSNPN and CDR2 is SVGIG (reference sequence).

V and J are TRBV19 and TRBJ2-1; D is perhaps TRBD2 (6 bases). The CDR3 loop spans 18 amino acids. Germline values: CDR1 LNHDA, CDR2 SQIVND (reference sequence). The germline V and J ends were trimmed by 5 bases and 9 bases, with 29 bases remaining between them. In DNA form, the CDR3 reads TGTGCCAGTAGTTGGGCGGGGACGAGTGGATCCTCAGGGAGTGAGCAGTTCTTC. This translates into CASSWAGTSGSSGSEQFF.

The chain carries TRBV15 and TRBJ1-5; 8 nucleotides line up with TRBD1. The CDR3 has 12 amino acids. V was clipped by 9 bases and J by 7 bases; unmatched bases: 5. Germline V lookup: CDR1 LNHNV, CDR2 YYDKDF (reference sequence). DNA for the CDR3: TGTGCCACGGCAGGGGGCGGGCAGCCCCAGCATTTT. This sequence encodes CATAGGGQPQHF.

The gene calls are TRBV6-6 and TRBJ1-5; the D gene is possibly TRBD1 (6 bases). V was pared by 0 bases and J by 9 bases, with 12 bases between. There are 14 residues in the CDR3. Germline assignment: CDR1 MNHNY and CDR2 SVGAGI (reference sequence). Here the CDR3 DNA reads TGTGCCAGCAGTTACTCGGACAGTGCCGGGCCCCAGCATTTT. Translating gives CASSYSDSAGPQHF.

The V call is TRBV6-5, the J call TRBJ1-1; D perhaps matches TRBD1 (6 bases). Germline V gene sequence: CDR1 MNHEY, CDR2 SVGAGI. This CDR3 is built from 15 residues. Deletions cut 11 bases from V and 4 bases from J, with 23 bases between. The CDR3: CASYLGTTPTTEAFF. CDR3 DNA sequence: TGTGCCTCCTACCTCGGGACAACCCCTACCACTGAAGCTTTCTTT.

The chain carries TRBV24-1 and TRBJ2-1, with 8 positions matching TRBD1. CDR1 is KGHDR, CDR2 SFDVKD, per germline. V shed 4 bases, J shed 8 bases, and the junction held 12 bases outside the gene matches. The CDR3 contains 16 residues. As DNA, the CDR3 is TGTGCCACCAGTGACGGGGGAGACAGGGGTTGGCATGAGCAGTTCTTC. The encoded protein is CATSDGGDRGWHEQFF.

This clone occurred a few times. This chain joins TRBV25-1 and TRBJ1-6; TRBD1 matches at 7 bases. J lost 9 bases, V lost 7 bases, and 9 bases had no gene match. The CDR3 covers 14 residues. Germline CDR1 reads MGHDK; CDR2 reads SYGVNS. The CDR3 nucleotides read TGTGCCAGCAAGAGTCGGCAGGGGGTTTCACCCCTCCACTTT. Translating gives CASKSRQGVSPLHF.

This rearrangement joins TRBV7-9 to TRBJ1-1, with 7 positions matching TRBD1. V was pared by 1 base and J by 10 bases, with 6 bases of the junction left unmatched. Per the germline V gene, CDR1 is SEHNR and CDR2 is FQNEAQ (reference sequence). The CDR3 loop spans 13 amino acids. The CDR3 nucleotides are TGTGCCAGCAGCTTAGAGGAGGGGGCTTCAGCTTTCTTT. Its protein product is CASSLEEGASAFF.

This clone has just a few counts. The chain couples TRBV19 to TRBJ1-3; the D is unclear. This CDR3 contains 15 residues. V lost 4 bases and J 7 bases, leaving 17 bases between the germline ends. Germline V gene sequence: CDR1 LNHDA, CDR2 SQIVND (reference sequence). CDR3 protein: CASSTDASWANTIYF. CDR3 sequence (DNA): TGTGCCAGTAGTACTGACGCTAGCTGGGCCAACACCATATATTTT.

This chain connects TRBV19 to TRBJ1-1; the match to TRBD1 covers 8 bases. This CDR3 comprises 15 residues. Unmatched junction bases numbered 8, after V lost 7 bases and J lost 1 base. CDR1 LNHDA and CDR2 SQIVND come from the germline V gene (reference sequence). The CDR3 sequence: CASTQNGQGNTEAFF. The DNA for the CDR3 is TGTGCCAGTACACAAAACGGACAGGGGAACACTGAAGCTTTCTTT.

The chain uses TRBV2 and TRBJ2-2; possibly TRBD2 for D (6 bases). The CDR3 sequence is 15 residues long. Germline values: CDR1 SNHLY, CDR2 FYNNEI. The V gene lost 7 bases and the J gene lost 7 bases, with 19 bases spanning the gap. The CDR3 sequence: CASTQRELAGGELFF. The CDR3 DNA reads TGTGCCAGCACCCAGAGGGAACTAGCCGGCGGGGAGCTGTTTTTT.

The V gene is TRBV24-1, the J gene TRBJ2-3; D not certain. CDR3 length: 12 amino acids. Trimming took 3 bases from V and 6 from J, leaving 6 bases between them. Germline lookup yields CDR1 KGHDR and CDR2 SFDVKD. CDR3 in amino acids: CATSDGPDTQYF. The CDR3, as DNA: TGTGCCACCAGTGATGGCCCGGATACGCAGTATTTT.

The rearrangement links TRBV9 to TRBJ2-2, with 12 nucleotides matching TRBD2. The CDR3 is 15 residues long. The V segment lost 0 bases and the J segment 6 bases; nucleotides outside the gene matches: 0. Germline-derived CDR1 and CDR2 are SGDLS and YYNGEE. The CDR3, as DNA: TGTGCCAGCAGCGTAGGGACTAGCGGGGCCGGGGAGCTGTTTTTT. Its protein product is CASSVGTSGAGELFF. Looking up the rest from reference TRBV9 and TRBJ2-2 gives the full variable domain: DSGVTQTPKHLITATGQRVTLRCSPRSGDLSVYWYQQSLDQGLQFLIQYYNGEERAKGNILERFSAQQFPDLHSELNLSSLELGDSALYFCASSVGTSGAGELFFGEGSRLTVL.

This clone came up a few times. The V gene is TRBV11-2, the J gene TRBJ1-1; tentative D call: TRBD1 (6 bases). CDR3 length equals 14 residues. Germline V gives CDR1 SGHAT, CDR2 FQNNGV. The V end was cut by 0 bases, the J end by 3 bases, with 8 bases between. This CDR3 reads CASSLEGGHTEAFF. The DNA for the CDR3 is TGTGCCAGCAGCTTAGAGGGGGGGCACACTGAAGCTTTCTTT.

The chain is built from TRBV7-3 and TRBJ1-4, with 11 positions matching TRBD1. Germline CDR1 is SGHTA and CDR2 is FQGTGA. Trimming cost V 2 bases and J 4 bases; bases outside gene matches: 6. This CDR3 comprises 17 residues. CDR3 amino acids: CASSLGTGGESNEKLFF. The CDR3 coding sequence is TGTGCCAGCAGCTTAGGGACAGGGGGTGAAAGTAATGAAAAACTGTTTTTT.

The chain carries TRBV6-5 and TRBJ2-5; 10 bases agree with TRBD2. The CDR3 has 14 amino acids. After removal of 7 bases from V and 2 bases from J, the junction contained 4 bases not matched to a gene. CDR1 MNHEY and CDR2 SVGAGI come from the germline V gene. The CDR3 sequence is CASTPTSGQETQYF. In DNA, the CDR3 is TGTGCCAGCACCCCGACTAGCGGGCAAGAGACCCAGTACTTC.

In DNA, the CDR3 is TGCGCCAGCAGCCAAGAAAATGCGGGGTCCTGGGCCAACGTCCTGACTTTC. Translating it yields CASSQENAGSWANVLTF. The genes are TRBV4-1 and TRBJ2-6; D may be TRBD2 (6 bases). V lost 0 bases, J lost 5 bases, and 14 bases lay in between. Germline values: CDR1 MGHRA, CDR2 YSYEKL. There are 17 residues in the CDR3.

V is TRBV28 and J is TRBJ1-4; D remains ambiguous. V gave up 3 bases and J gave up 5 bases, with 7 bases separating them. CDR3 length equals 13 residues. Germline CDR1 and CDR2: MDHEN and SYDVKM. The CDR3: CASSLAGNEKLFF. The DNA of the CDR3 is TGTGCCAGCAGTTTGGCGGGAAATGAAAAACTGTTTTTT.

The rearrangement uses TRBV6-5 and TRBJ1-2; 8 bases fit TRBD1. The V and J ends lost 6 bases and 8 bases, in that order; junction bases with no gene match: 11. This CDR3 has 14 amino acids. CDR1 and CDR2 from the germline V gene are MNHEY and SVGAGI. CDR3 coding DNA: TGTGCCAGCAGATCGGACAGGGCCGTAAAGGGCTACACCTTC. Residues: CASRSDRAVKGYTF.

The rearrangement links TRBV19 to TRBJ2-5, with TRBD1 matching over 8 bases. The CDR3 is 16 residues long. Germline CDR1 LNHDA, CDR2 SQIVND (reference sequence). V was pared by 2 bases and J by 2 bases, with 7 bases of the junction left unmatched. The CDR3 nucleotides are TGTGCCAGTAGTATATTTTCAGGGGGCCTACAAGAGACCCAGTACTTC. This translates into CASSIFSGGLQETQYF.